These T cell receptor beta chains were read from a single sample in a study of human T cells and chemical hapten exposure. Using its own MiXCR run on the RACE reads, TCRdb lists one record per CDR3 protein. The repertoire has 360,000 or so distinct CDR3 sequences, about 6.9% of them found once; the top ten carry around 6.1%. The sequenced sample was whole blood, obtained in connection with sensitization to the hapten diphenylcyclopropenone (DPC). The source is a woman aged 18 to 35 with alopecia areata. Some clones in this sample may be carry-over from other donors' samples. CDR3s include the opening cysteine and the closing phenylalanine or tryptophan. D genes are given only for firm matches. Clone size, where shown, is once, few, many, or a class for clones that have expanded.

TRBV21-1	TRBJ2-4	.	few	TGTGCCAGCAGCAAAGAGGTACAGAACATTCAGTACTTC	CASSKEVQNIQYF
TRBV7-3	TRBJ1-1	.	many	TGTGCCAGCAGCTTTATGGGGACTAGTGAAGCTTTCTTT	CASSFMGTSEAFF
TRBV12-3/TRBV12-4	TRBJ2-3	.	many	TGTGCCAGCAGGGAGACTAGTCCGGGGACAGATACGCAGTATTTT	CASRETSPGTDTQYF
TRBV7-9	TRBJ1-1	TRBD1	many	TGTGCCAGCAGCCTAGGACAGGGTAAGGACACTGAAGCTTTCTTT	CASSLGQGKDTEAFF
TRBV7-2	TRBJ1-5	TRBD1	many	TGTGCCAGCAGCTTAACAGGGGATCAGCCCCAGCATTTT	CASSLTGDQPQHF
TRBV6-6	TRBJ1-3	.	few	TGTGCCAGCAGTTATGGGCCAGCACCTTCTGGAAACACCATATATTTT	CASSYGPAPSGNTIYF
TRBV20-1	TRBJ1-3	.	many	TGCAGTGCACTGACAGCGCCGAACTCTGGAAACACCATATATTTT	CSALTAPNSGNTIYF
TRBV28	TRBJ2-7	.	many	TGTGCCAGCAAGAAACTGGGGGCAGAGGGGCTCTACGAGCAGTACTTC	CASKKLGAEGLYEQYF
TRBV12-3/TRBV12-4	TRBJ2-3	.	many	TGTGCCAGCAGTTTAGACCCAAGCACAGATACGCAGTATTTT	CASSLDPSTDTQYF
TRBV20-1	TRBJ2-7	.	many	TGCAGTGCTCCGGAGGCGGAGTCCTACGAGCAGTACTTC	CSAPEAESYEQYF
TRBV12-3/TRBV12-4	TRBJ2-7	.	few	TGTGCCAGCAGTCCACAGGGAATAGAGCAGTACTTC	CASSPQGIEQYF
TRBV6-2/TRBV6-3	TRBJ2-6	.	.	TGTGCCAGCAGTTACTTCAGGGTCTCTGGGGCCAACGTCCTGACTTTC	CASSYFRVSGANVLTF
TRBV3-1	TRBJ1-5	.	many	TGTGCCAGCAGCCCCGCTTCGGGGACCCAGCATTTT	CASSPASGTQHF
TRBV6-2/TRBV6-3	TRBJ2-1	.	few	TGTGCCAGCAGTTACCTCCTCTCAACAGGGAGCTCCTACAATGAGCAGTTCTTC	CASSYLLSTGSSYNEQFF
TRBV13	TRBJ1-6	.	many	TGTGCCAGCAGCGGAGGACACCGGGTTAGGGACGGTGATAATTCACCCCTCCACTTT	CASSGGHRVRDGDNSPLHF
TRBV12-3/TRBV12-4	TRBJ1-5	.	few	TGTGCCAGCAGTTTAGCACAGGGTGAGCCCCAGCATTTT	CASSLAQGEPQHF
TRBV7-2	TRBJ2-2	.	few	TGTGCCAGAAGGACGATTTCCTCCGGGGAGCTGTTTTTT	CARRTISSGELFF
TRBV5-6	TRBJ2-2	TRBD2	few	TGTGCCACAGCGGGGGAGCTCGCCGGGGAGCTGTTTTTT	CATAGELAGELFF
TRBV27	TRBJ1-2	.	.	TGTGCCAGCAGTCCCGCCGGGTTGGCCCATGGCTACACCTTC	CASSPAGLAHGYTF
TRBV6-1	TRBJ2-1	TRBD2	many	TGTGCCAGCAGTGCGGGGGGTAATGAGCAGTTCTTC	CASSAGGNEQFF
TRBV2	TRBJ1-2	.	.	TGTGCCAGCAGGGACACCCATGACTATGGCTACACCTTC	CASRDTHDYGYTF
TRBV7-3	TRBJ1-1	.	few	TGTGCCAGCAGCTTTGTTTTTGCCGTGGGTCCTGAAGCTTTCTTT	CASSFVFAVGPEAFF
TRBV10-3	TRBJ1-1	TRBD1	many	TGTGCCATCAGTGATCCCACCGGGACAGAGTTGAACACTGAAGCTTTCTTT	CAISDPTGTELNTEAFF
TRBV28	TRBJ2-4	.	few	TGTGCCAGCATGGGGCAGGGGGGTGAGAACATTCAGTACTTC	CASMGQGGENIQYF
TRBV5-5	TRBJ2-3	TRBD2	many	TGTGCCAGCAGCAAACTGACTAGCGGTGACACAGATACGCAGTATTTT	CASSKLTSGDTDTQYF
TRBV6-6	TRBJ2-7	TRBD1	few	TGTGCCAGCAGTTACGTAAGGGGGCTGACCTACGAGCAGTACTTC	CASSYVRGLTYEQYF
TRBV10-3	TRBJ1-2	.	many	TGTGCCATCAGGAGTGCACCATCTAACTATGGCTACACCTTC	CAIRSAPSNYGYTF
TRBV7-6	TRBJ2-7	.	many	TGTGCCAGCAGCTTAGGGCAGGGAGGACCCCACGAGCAGTACTTC	CASSLGQGGPHEQYF
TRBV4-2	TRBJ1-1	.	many	TGTGCCAGCAGCCAAGCGATTCGTGCGGGGGGTGACGGGGCTTTCTTT	CASSQAIRAGGDGAFF